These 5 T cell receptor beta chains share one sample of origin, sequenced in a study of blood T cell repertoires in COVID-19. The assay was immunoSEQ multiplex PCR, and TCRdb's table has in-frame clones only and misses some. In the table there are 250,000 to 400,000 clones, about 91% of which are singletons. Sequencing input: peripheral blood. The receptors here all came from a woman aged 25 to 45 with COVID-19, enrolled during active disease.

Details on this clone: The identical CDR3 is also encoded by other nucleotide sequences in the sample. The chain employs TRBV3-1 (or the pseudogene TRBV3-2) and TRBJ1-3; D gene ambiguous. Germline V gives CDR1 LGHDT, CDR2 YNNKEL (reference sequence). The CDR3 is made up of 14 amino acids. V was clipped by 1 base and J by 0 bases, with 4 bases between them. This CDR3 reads CASSQGGSGNTIYF. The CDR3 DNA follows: TGTGCCAGCAGCCAAGGAGGCTCTGGAAACACCATATATTTT.

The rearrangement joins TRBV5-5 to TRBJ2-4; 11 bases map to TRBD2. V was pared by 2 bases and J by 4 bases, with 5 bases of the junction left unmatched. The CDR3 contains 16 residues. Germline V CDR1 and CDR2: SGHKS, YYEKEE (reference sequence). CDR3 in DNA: TGTGCCAGCAGCTTAACTAGCGGGGGCTCAAAAAACATTCAGTACTTC. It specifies CASSLTSGGSKNIQYF.

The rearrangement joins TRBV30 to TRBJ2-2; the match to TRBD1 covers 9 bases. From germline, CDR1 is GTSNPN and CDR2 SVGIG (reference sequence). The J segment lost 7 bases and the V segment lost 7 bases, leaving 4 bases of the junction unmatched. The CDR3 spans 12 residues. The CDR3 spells CALGQGHGELFF. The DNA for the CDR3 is TGTGCCTTAGGACAGGGGCACGGGGAGCTGTTTTTT.

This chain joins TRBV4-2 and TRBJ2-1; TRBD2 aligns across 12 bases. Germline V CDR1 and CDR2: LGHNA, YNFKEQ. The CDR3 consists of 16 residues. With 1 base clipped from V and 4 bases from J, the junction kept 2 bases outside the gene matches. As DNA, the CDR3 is TGTGCCAGCAGCCAAGTGCTAGCGGGGGGGTACAATGAGCAGTTCTTC. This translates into CASSQVLAGGYNEQFF.

The CDR3 DNA sequence: TGTGCCGGAGGGACAGGGCTAAATTCACCCCTCCACTTT. This gives the protein CAGGTGLNSPLHF. The V call is TRBV19, the J call TRBJ1-6, with TRBD1 matching 9 bases. Germline V gene sequence: CDR1 LNHDA, CDR2 SQIVND (reference sequence). Losses at the gene ends were 11 bases for V and 7 bases for J; bases not matched to a gene: 6. The CDR3 is made up of 13 amino acids.